This TCR beta chain was obtained from a study of cytomegalovirus exposure and HLA in healthy donors. Study results and caveats: Among the sequence variants, a highly shared cluster was likely an artifact of sequencing.

With regard to this clone: Its antigen is unidentified.

Per the germline V gene, CDR1 is MNHEY and CDR2 is SMNVEV (reference sequence). The germline V and J ends were trimmed by 4 bases and 9 bases, with 16 bases remaining between them. The CDR3 loop spans 13 amino acids. Primers: 60 Vbeta forward and 13 Jbeta reverse. Generated by immunoSEQ multiplex PCR, the TCRdb table keeps only in-frame clones and is missing some. The sample holds 100,000 or so clones; more than 80% are singletons and the top ten take 6.1%. The TCR was taken from a young man in good health and CMV-seronegative. The chain employs TRBV27 and TRBJ2-7; D perhaps matches TRBD1 (5 bases). The sample comprised PBMCs. The CDR3 DNA follows: TGTGCCAGCAGTTCCCTTGCCCAGACAGCGCAGTACTTC. It codes for CASSSLAQTAQYF.